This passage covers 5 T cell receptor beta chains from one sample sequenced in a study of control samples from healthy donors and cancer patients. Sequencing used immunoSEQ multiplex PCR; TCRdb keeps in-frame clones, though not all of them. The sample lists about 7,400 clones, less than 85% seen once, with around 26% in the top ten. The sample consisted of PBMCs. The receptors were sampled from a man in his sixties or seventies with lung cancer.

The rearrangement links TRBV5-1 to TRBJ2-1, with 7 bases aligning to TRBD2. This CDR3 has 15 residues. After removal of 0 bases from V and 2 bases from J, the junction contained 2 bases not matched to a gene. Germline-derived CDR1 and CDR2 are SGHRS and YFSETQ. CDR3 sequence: CASSLAGGTYNEQFF. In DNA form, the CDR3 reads TGCGCCAGCAGCTTGGCCGGGGGGACCTACAATGAGCAGTTCTTC.

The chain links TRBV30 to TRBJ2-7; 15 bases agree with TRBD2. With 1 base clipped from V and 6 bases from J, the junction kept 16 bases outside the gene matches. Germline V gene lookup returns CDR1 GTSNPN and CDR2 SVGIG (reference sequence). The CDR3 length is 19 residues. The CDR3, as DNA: TGTGCCTGGAGTGCCCTCGGACTAGCGGGAGGGCCGGAGGGGTCCGAGCAGTACTTC. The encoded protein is CAWSALGLAGGPEGSEQYF.

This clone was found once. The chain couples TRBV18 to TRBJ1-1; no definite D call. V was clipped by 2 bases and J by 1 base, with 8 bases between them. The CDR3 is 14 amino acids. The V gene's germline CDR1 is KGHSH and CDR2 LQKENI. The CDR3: CASSPGGRNTEAFF. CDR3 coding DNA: TGTGCCAGCTCACCAGGTGGGCGGAACACTGAAGCTTTCTTT.

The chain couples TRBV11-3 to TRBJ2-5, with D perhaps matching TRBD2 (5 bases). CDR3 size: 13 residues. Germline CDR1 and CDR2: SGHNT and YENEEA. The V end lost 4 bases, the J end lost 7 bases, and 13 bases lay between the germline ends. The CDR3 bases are TGTGCCAGCAGCTCCGGGGAACGGGGGACCCAGTACTTC. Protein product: CASSSGERGTQYF.

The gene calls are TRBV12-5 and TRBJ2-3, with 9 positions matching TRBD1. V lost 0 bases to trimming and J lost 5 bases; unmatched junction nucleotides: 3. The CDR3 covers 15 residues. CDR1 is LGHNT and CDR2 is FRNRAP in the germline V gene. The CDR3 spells CASGLVQGAGDTQYF. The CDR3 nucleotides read TGTGCTAGTGGTTTGGTACAGGGGGCGGGAGATACGCAGTATTTT.